The clone carrying this T cell receptor beta chain was counted only a few times. The CDR3 runs 15 residues. Trimming stripped 7 bases from V and 0 bases from J, with 14 bases between. The germline gives CDR1 SGHRS, CDR2 YFSETQ. In the study's own analysis: Reference gene primer amplification gave nucleated cell count estimates. Profiling relied on immunoSEQ multiplex PCR, and the TCRdb table lists in-frame clones only, not all of them. Clonal size and the V and J genes are those of that table, whereas D and trimming came from the DNA. The sample lists 30,000 to 40,000 clones, roughly 80% occurring once. The sample originates from a study of blood T cell repertoires in COVID-19. As for the study in general: The study drew acute and convalescent COVID-19 samples from the United States, Italy and Spain. T cells, B-cell-depleted T cells, or PBMCs supplied cDNA or gDNA.

This receptor was obtained from a human donor in a cohort sampled during active COVID-19. The sample comprised peripheral blood. The J gene is TRBJ1-3, the V gene TRBV5-1; weak D call: TRBD1 (6 bases). CDR3 in DNA: TGCGCCAGCTCGTCAGGGGTCTTCTCTGGAAACACCATATATTTT. It yields the protein CASSSGVFSGNTIYF.